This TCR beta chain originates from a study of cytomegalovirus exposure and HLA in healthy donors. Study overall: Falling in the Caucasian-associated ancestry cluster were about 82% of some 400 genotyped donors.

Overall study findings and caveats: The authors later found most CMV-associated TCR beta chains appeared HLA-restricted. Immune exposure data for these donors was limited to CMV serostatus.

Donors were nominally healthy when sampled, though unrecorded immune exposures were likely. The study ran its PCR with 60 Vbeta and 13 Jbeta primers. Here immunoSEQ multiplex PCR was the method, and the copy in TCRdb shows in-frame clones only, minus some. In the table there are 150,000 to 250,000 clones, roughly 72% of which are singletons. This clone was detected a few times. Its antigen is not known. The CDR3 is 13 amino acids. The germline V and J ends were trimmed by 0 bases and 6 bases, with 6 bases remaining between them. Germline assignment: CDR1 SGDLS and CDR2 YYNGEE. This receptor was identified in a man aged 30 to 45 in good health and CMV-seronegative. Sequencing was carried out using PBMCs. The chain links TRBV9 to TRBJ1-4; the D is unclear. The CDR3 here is CASSVALYEKLFF. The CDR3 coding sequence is TGTGCCAGCAGCGTAGCCCTGTATGAAAAACTGTTTTTT.